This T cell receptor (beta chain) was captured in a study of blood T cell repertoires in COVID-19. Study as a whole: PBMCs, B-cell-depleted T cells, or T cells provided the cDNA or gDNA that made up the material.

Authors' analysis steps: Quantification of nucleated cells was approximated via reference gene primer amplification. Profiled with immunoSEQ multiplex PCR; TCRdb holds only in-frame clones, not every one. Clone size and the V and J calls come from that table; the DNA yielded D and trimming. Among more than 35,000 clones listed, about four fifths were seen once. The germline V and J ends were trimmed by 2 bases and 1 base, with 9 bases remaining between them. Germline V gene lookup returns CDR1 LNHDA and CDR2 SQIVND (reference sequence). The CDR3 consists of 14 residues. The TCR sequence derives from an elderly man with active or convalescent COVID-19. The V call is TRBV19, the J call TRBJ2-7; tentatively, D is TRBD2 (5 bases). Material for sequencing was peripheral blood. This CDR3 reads CASSINRGSYEQYF. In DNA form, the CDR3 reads TGTGCCAGTAGTATAAACCGGGGTTCCTACGAGCAGTACTTC.